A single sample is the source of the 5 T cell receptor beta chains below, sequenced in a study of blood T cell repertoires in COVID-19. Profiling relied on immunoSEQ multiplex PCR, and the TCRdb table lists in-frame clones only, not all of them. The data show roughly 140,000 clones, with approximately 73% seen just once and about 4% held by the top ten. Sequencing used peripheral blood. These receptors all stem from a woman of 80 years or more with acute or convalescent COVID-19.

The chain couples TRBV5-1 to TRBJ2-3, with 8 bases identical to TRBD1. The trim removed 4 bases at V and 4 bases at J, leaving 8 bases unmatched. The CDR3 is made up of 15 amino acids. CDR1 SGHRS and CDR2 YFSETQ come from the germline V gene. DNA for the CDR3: TGCGCCAGCAGCCCGACAGGGGCATTAGCAGATACGCAGTATTTT. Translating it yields CASSPTGALADTQYF.

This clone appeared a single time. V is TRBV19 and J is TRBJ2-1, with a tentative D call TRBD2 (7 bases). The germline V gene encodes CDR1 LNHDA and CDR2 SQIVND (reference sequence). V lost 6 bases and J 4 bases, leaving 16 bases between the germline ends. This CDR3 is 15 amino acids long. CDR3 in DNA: TGTGCCAGTAGGAAGGGGGGAGGGACTTACAATGAGCAGTTCTTC. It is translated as CASRKGGGTYNEQFF.

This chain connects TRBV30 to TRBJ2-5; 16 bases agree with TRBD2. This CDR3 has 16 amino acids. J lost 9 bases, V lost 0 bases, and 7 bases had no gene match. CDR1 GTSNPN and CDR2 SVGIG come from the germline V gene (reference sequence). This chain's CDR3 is CAWSVAGTSGRAAQYF. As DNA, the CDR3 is TGTGCCTGGAGTGTAGCTGGGACTAGCGGGAGGGCGGCCCAGTACTTC.

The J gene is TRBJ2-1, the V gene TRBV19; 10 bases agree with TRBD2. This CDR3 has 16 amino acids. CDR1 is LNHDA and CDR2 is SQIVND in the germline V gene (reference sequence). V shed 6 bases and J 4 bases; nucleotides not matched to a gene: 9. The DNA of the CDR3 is TGTGCCAGTAGCCAGCGGGGGGGGAACACTTACAATGAGCAGTTCTTC. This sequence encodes CASSQRGGNTYNEQFF.

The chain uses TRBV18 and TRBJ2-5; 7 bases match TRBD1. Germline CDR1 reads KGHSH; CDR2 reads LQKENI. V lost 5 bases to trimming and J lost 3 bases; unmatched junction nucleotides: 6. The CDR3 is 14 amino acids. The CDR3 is CASSLDRVKETQYF. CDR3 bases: TGTGCCAGCTCATTAGACAGGGTGAAAGAGACCCAGTACTTC.